What follows are 4 T cell receptor beta chains derived from one specimen sequenced in a study of shared clonotypes between healthy human individuals. Selected positively for CCR7 and CD45RO-negative, naive CD8 cells excluded terminally differentiated effector memory CD45RA+ cells. Measured with immunoSEQ multiplex PCR; TCRdb has only the in-frame clones, and not every one. The sample includes 550,000 to 600,000 clones, roughly 98% of them seen just once. The specimen was naive CD8+ T cells sorted from blood. The receptors come from a man under 40 in good health.

The chain carries TRBV9 and TRBJ2-5; weak D call: TRBD1 (5 bases). The CDR3 sequence is 14 residues long. V was trimmed by 2 bases and J by 1 base, leaving 9 bases between them. Germline values: CDR1 SGDLS, CDR2 YYNGEE. The CDR3 sequence: CASSVQGGQETQYF. CDR3 coding DNA: TGTGCCAGCAGCGTTCAGGGTGGCCAAGAGACCCAGTACTTC.

The chain is built from TRBV5-4 and TRBJ2-1; 9 bases map to TRBD1. The CDR3 has 15 residues. The germline V gene has CDR1 SGHNT and CDR2 YYREEE (reference sequence). With V trimmed by 3 bases and J by 5 bases, 6 bases remained unmatched. DNA of the CDR3: TGTGCCAGCAGCTCTTCCGGGACAGGGCACAATGAGCAGTTCTTC. Encoded protein: CASSSSGTGHNEQFF.

The chain couples TRBV2 to TRBJ2-5, with D perhaps assigned TRBD1 or TRBD2 (5 bases each). Germline V gene lookup returns CDR1 SNHLY and CDR2 FYNNEI. V lost 7 bases, J lost 5 bases, and 26 bases lay in between. The CDR3 runs to 17 residues. DNA for the CDR3: TGTGCCAGCAACCCCCGTAATATTGGGGGTGGGGCGGAGACCCAGTACTTC. This translates into CASNPRNIGGGAETQYF.

The chain couples TRBV27 to TRBJ1-2; TRBD1 might be the D (6 bases). V lost 3 bases and J 5 bases, leaving 16 bases between the germline ends. Germline V CDR1 and CDR2: MNHEY, SMNVEV (reference sequence). This CDR3 spans 15 amino acids. For the CDR3, the DNA is TGTGCCAGCAGTTTGTACGCGGGGGCCCCGTATGGCTACACCTTC. It yields the protein CASSLYAGAPYGYTF.